This entry is about one TCR beta chain. Expressed TCRB transcripts were sequenced because the isolated RNA had all been reverse transcribed beforehand. Assay: immunoSEQ multiplex PCR; the TCRdb copy retains only in-frame clones and omits some. The sample has 150,000 to 190,000 clones; around 8% are singletons. The data derive from a study of beta chain features in type 1 diabetes. The receptor was isolated from a young man in good health. The specimen sequenced was central memory CD4+ T cells from blood.

This CDR3 reads CASSWTSGGARETQYF. In nucleotides, the CDR3 is TGTGCCAGCAGCTGGACTAGCGGGGGGGCCCGAGAGACCCAGTACTTC. The genes are TRBV11-1 and TRBJ2-5; the match to TRBD2 covers 15 bases. Losses at the gene ends were 4 bases for V and 4 bases for J; bases not matched to a gene: 4. Germline V gene lookup returns CDR1 SGHAT and CDR2 FQDESV (reference sequence). The CDR3 spans 16 residues. Drawing the rest from reference TRBV11-1 and TRBJ2-5, the complete variable domain is EAEVAQSPRYKITEKSQAVAFWCDPISGHATLYWYRQILGQGPELLVQFQDESVVDDSQLPKDRFSAERLKGVDSTLKIQPAELGDSAMYLCASSWTSGGARETQYFGPGTRLLVL.